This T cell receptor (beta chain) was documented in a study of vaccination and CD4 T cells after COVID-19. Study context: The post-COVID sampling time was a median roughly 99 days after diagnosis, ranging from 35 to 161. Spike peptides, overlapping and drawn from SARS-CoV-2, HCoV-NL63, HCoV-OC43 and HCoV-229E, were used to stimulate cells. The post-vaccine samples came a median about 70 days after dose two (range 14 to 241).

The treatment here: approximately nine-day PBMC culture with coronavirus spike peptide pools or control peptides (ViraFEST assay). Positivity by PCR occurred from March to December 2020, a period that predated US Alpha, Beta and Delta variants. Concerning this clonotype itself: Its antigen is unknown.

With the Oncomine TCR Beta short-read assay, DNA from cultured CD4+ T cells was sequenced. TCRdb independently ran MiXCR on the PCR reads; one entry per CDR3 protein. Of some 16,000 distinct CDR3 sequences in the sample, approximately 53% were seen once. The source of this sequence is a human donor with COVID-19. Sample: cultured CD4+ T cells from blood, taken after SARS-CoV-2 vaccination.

The DNA for the CDR3 is TGTGCCAGCAGCTTGGGGCCTAGGGAGCTGTTTTTT. It encodes CASSLGPRELFF. The rearrangement uses TRBV5-6 and TRBJ2-2; no clear D gene. With 0 bases removed from V and 9 bases from J, the gap between germline ends came to 6 bases. CDR1 is SGHDT and CDR2 is YYEEEE in the germline V gene. This CDR3 contains 12 residues.